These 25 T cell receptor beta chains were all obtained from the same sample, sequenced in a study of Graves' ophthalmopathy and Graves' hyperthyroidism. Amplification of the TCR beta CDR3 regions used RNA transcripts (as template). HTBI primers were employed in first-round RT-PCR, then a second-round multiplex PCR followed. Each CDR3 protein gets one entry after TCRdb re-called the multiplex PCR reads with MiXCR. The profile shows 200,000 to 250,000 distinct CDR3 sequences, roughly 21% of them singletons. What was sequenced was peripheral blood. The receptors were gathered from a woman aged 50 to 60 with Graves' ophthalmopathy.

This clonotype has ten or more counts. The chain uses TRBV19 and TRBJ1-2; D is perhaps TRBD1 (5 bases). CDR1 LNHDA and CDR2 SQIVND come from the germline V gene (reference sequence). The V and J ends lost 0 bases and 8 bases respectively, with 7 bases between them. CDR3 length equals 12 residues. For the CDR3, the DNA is TGTGCCAGTAGTATAGAGGGGGAAGGCTACACCTTC. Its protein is CASSIEGEGYTF.

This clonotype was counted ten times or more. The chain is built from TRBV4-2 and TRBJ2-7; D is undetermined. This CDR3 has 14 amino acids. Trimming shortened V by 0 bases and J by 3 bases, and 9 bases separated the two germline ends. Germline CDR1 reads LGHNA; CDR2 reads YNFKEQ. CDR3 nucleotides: TGTGCCAGCAGCCAAGATATACTCGACTACGAGCAGTACTTC. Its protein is CASSQDILDYEQYF.

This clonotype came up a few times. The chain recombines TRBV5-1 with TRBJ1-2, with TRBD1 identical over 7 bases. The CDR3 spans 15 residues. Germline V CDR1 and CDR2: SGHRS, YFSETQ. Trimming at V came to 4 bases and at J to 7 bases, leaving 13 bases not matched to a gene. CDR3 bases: TGCGCCAGCAGCATCAGACAGGGAGCCGACTCTGGCTACACCTTC. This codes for CASSIRQGADSGYTF.

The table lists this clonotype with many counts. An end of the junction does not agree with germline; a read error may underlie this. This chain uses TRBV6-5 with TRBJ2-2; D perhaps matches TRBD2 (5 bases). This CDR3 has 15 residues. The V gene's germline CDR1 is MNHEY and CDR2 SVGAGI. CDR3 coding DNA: TGTGCCAGCAGTTACTCGATGACGGGCGTCGGGAAGCTGTTTTTT. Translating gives CASSYSMTGVGKLFF.

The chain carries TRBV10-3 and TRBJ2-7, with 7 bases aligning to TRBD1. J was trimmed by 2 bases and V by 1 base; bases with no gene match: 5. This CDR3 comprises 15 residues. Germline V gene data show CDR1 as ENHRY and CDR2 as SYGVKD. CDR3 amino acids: CAISELGGNTYEQYF. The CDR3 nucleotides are TGTGCCATCAGTGAGTTAGGGGGCAACACCTACGAGCAGTACTTC.

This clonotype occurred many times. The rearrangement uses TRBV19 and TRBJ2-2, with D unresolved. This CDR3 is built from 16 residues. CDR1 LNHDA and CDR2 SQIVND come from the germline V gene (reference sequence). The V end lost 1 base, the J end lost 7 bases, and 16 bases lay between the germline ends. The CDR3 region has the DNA TGTGCCAGTAGTATAGTGAACAGAGAAAAGGGCGGGGAGCTGTTTTTT. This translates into CASSIVNREKGGELFF.

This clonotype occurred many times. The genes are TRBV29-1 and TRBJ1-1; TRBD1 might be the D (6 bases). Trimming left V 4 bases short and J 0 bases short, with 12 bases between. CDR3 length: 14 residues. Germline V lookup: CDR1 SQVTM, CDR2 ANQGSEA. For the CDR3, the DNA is TGCAGCGTTGTAGCAGGGGTAATGAACACTGAAGCTTTCTTT. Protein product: CSVVAGVMNTEAFF.

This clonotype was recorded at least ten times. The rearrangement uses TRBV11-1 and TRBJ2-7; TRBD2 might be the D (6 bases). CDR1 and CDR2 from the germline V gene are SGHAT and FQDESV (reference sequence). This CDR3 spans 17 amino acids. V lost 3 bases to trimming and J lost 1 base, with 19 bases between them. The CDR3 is CASSFGTGISGSYEQYF. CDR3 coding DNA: TGTGCCAGCAGCTTCGGAACAGGTATTAGCGGATCCTACGAGCAGTACTTC.

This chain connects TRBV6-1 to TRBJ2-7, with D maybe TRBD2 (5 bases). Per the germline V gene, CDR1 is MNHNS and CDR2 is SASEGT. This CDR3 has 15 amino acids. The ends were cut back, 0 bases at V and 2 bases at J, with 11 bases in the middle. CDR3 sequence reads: CASSEAWSGTYEQYF. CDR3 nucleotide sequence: TGTGCCAGCAGTGAAGCGTGGAGCGGTACCTACGAGCAGTACTTC.

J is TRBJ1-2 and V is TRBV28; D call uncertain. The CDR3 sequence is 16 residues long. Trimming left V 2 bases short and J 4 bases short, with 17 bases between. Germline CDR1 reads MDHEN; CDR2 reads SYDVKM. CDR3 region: CASSLAGRTTFYGYTF. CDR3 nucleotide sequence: TGTGCCAGCAGTTTAGCCGGCCGAACTACCTTCTATGGCTACACCTTC.

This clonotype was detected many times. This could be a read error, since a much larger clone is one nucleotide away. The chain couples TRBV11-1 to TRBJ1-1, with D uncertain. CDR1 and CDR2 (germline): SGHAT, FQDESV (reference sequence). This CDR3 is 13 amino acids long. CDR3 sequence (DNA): TGTGCCAGCAGCTGGCTTGGGGAGAGTGAAACTTTCTTT. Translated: CASSWLGESETFF.

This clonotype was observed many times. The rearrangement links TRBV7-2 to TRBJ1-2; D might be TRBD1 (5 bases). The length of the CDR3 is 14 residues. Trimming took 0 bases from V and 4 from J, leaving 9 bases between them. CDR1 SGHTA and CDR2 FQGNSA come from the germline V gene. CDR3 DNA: TGTGCCAGCAGCTTAGCGGACAAGGGCTATGGCTACACCTTC. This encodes CASSLADKGYGYTF.

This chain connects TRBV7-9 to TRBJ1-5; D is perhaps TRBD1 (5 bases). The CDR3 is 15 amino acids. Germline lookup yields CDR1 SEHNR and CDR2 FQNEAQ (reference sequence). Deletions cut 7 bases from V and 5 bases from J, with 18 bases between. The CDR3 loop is CASTSMGTEDQPQHF. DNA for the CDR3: TGTGCCAGCACCTCAATGGGGACCGAGGATCAGCCCCAGCATTTT.

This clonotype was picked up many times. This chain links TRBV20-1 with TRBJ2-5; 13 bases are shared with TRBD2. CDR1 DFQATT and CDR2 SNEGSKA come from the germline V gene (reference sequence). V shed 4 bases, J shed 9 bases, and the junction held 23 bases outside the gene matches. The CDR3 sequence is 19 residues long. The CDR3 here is CSATTSGDRGLAGPGAQYF. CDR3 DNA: TGCAGTGCTACGACCTCCGGGGACAGGGGACTAGCGGGGCCCGGGGCCCAGTACTTC.

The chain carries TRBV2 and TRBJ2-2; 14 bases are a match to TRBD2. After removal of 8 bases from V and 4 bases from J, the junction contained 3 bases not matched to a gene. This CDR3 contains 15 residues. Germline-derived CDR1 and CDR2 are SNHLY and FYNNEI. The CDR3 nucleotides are TGTGCCAGCGGGACTAGCGGGAGTGTCACCGGGGAGCTGTTTTTT. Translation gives CASGTSGSVTGELFF.

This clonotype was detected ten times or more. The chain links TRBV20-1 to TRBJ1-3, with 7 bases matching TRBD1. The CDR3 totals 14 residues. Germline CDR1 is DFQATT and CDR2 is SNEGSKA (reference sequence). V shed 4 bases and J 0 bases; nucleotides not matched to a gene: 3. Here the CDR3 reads CSAMGTDSGNTIYF. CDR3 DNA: TGCAGTGCTATGGGGACAGACTCTGGAAACACCATATATTTT.

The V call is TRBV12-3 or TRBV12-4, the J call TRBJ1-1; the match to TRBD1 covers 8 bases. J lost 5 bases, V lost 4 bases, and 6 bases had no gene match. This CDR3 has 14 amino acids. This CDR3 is CASSSTGEATEAFF. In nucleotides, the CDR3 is TGTGCCAGCAGTTCGACAGGGGAGGCAACTGAAGCTTTCTTT.

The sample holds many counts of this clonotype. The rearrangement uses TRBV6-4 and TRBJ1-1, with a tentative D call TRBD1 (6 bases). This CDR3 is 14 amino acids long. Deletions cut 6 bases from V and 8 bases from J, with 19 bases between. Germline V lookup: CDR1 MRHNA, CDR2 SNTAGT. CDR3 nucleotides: TGTGCCAGCAGACGACAGGACCAAGGAGGGGAAGCTTTCTTT. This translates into CASRRQDQGGEAFF.

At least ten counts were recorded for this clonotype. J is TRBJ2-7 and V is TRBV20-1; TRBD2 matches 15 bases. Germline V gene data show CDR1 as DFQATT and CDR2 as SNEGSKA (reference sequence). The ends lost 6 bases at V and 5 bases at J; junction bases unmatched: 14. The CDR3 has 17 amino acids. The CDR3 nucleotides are TGCAGTGCACCCGGACTAGCGGGAGGGCCTTCCGGAAACGAGCAGTACTTC. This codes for CSAPGLAGGPSGNEQYF.

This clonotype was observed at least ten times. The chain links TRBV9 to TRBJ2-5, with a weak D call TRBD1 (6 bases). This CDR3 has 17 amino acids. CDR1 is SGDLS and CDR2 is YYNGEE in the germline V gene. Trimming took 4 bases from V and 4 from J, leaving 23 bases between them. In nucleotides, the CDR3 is TGTGCCAGCAGCCCGGACAGAGTAAACCAGCTCGTAGAGACCCAGTACTTC. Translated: CASSPDRVNQLVETQYF.

CDR3 coding DNA: TGTGCCAGCAGTTTAAGGCCCGGGACAGGGTTCTACGAGCAGTACTTC. Amino acid sequence: CASSLRPGTGFYEQYF. This rearrangement joins TRBV12-3 or TRBV12-4 to TRBJ2-7, with TRBD1 matching over 9 bases. Losses at the gene ends were 2 bases for V and 3 bases for J; bases not matched to a gene: 8. This CDR3 is 16 amino acids long.

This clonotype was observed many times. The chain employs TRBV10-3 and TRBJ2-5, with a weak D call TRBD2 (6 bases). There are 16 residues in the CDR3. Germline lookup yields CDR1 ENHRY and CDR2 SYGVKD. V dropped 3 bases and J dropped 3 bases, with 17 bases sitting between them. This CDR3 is CAISDGVATGEETQYF. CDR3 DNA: TGTGCCATCAGTGACGGGGTTGCGACGGGAGAAGAGACCCAGTACTTC.

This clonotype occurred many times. DNA of the CDR3: TGTGCCTGGAGCTACGGGAGCAATCAGCCCCAGCATTTT. Translation gives CAWSYGSNQPQHF. The rearrangement links TRBV30 to TRBJ1-5; no reliable D call. The CDR3 spans 13 residues. Germline-derived CDR1 and CDR2 are GTSNPN and SVGIG (reference sequence). V lost 3 bases, J lost 1 base, and 7 bases lay in between.

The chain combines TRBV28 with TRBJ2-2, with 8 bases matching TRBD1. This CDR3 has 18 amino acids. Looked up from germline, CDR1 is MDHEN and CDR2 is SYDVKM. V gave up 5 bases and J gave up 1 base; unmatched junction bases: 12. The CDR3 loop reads CASSDRGLQKLNTGELFF. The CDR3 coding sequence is TGTGCCAGCAGTGACAGGGGCCTGCAGAAATTGAACACCGGGGAGCTGTTTTTT.

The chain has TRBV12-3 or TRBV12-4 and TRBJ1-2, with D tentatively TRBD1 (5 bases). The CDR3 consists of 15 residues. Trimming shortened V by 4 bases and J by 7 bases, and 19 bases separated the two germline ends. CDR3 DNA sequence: TGTGCCAGCAGTTACCCTTCTCAGGGAGCTGGTGGCTACACCTTC. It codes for CASSYPSQGAGGYTF.